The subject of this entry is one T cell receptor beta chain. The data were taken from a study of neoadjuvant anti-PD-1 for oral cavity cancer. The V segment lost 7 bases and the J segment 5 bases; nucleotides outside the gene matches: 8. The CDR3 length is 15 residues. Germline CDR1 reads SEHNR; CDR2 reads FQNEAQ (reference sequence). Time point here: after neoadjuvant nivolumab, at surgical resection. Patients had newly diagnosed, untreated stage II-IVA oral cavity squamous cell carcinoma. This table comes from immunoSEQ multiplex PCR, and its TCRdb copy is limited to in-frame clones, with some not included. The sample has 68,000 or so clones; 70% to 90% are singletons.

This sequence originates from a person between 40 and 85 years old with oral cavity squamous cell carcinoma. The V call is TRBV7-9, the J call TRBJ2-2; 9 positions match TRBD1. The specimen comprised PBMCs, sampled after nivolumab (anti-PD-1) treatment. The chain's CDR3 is CASTLDRGGTGELFF. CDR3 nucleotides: TGTGCCAGCACCCTCGACAGGGGGGGAACCGGGGAGCTGTTTTTT.